Listed below are T cell receptor beta chains from one sample, sequenced in a study of T-cell reconstitution after alpha-beta-depleted transplantation in children. Each CDR3 protein gets one entry after TCRdb re-called the PCR reads with MiXCR. The sample has 350,000 to 500,000 distinct CDR3 sequences, around 46% seen once. Sample: PBMCs, taken before TCRalphabeta/CD19-depleted stem cell transplant. The receptors stem from a girl aged 2-10 years with aplastic anemia, due to receive a stem cell transplant. Both conserved end residues are part of each CDR3. The D gene is left open where the match is weak. Only part of the rows carry a size: once, few, many, or a class if the clone is expanded.

v_call	j_call	d_call	clone_size	cdr3_aa	cdr3_nt
TRBV15	TRBJ2-1	.	.	CATSRGGTAGSHNEQFF	TGTGCCACCAGCAGAGGTGGTACGGCAGGGTCCCACAATGAGCAGTTCTTC
TRBV20-1	TRBJ2-7	.	.	CSARRSDRAYEQYF	TGCAGTGCTAGACGGTCCGACAGAGCCTACGAGCAGTACTTC
TRBV12-3/TRBV12-4	TRBJ1-2	.	few	CASSFWGMEGYTF	TGTGCCAGCAGTTTTTGGGGGATGGAAGGCTACACCTTC
TRBV7-6	TRBJ2-5	TRBD1	.	CASSLAIGQGETQYF	TGTGCCAGCAGCTTAGCCATAGGACAGGGAGAGACCCAGTACTTC
TRBV5-1	TRBJ2-7	.	.	CASSLTGMNYEQYF	TGCGCCAGCAGCTTGACGGGGATGAACTACGAGCAGTACTTC
TRBV5-5	TRBJ2-3	.	few	CASSLNAGFTDTQYF	TGTGCCAGCAGCTTAAACGCGGGCTTCACAGATACGCAGTATTTT
TRBV7-2	TRBJ2-3	.	.	CASSLGGGRLTDTQYF	TGTGCCAGCAGCTTAGGTGGTGGCCGACTCACAGATACGCAGTATTTT
TRBV20-1	TRBJ2-1	.	many	CSARDLKRVDNEQFF	TGCAGTGCTAGAGATCTTAAGCGGGTAGACAATGAGCAGTTCTTC
TRBV20-1	TRBJ2-3	TRBD2	few	CSAGTSGANTQYF	TGCAGTGCCGGGACTAGCGGGGCTAATACGCAGTATTTT
TRBV5-1	TRBJ2-7	.	.	CASNPGRHSYEQYF	TGCGCCAGCAACCCCGGGCGCCACTCCTACGAGCAGTACTTC
TRBV5-1	TRBJ2-2	.	.	CASSLGDTRWELFF	TGCGCCAGCAGCTTGGGGGACACACGTTGGGAGCTGTTTTTT
TRBV20-1	TRBJ2-1	TRBD2	.	CSARDLRREGSYNEQFF	TGCAGTGCTAGAGATCTGAGACGGGAGGGCTCCTACAATGAGCAGTTCTTC
TRBV20-1	TRBJ2-7	.	once	CSALTPPYEQYF	TGCAGTGCCTTGACACCTCCCTACGAGCAGTACTTC
TRBV20-1	TRBJ2-1	.	.	CSAKASSYNEQFF	TGCAGTGCTAAAGCGAGCTCCTACAATGAGCAGTTCTTC
TRBV12-3/TRBV12-4	TRBJ2-1	TRBD1	.	CASSLGQGNNEQFF	TGTGCCAGCAGTTTGGGACAGGGAAACAATGAGCAGTTCTTC
TRBV7-2	TRBJ2-7	.	.	CASSPNGASSYEQYF	TGTGCCAGCAGCCCAAACGGGGCTAGCTCCTACGAGCAGTACTTC
TRBV5-1	TRBJ1-1	TRBD1	.	CASSPVTGMHTEAFF	TGCGCCAGCAGCCCGGTGACAGGGATGCACACTGAAGCTTTCTTT
TRBV12-3/TRBV12-4	TRBJ2-1	.	.	CASRSGGSEQFF	TGTGCCAGCAGGTCGGGTGGGAGTGAGCAGTTCTTC
TRBV9	TRBJ2-1	TRBD1	few	CASSGDRGTNEQFF	TGTGCCAGCAGCGGGGACAGGGGCACGAATGAGCAGTTCTTC
TRBV9	TRBJ2-2	.	many	CASSVGGGQVGELFF	TGTGCCAGCAGCGTAGGAGGGGGGCAGGTCGGGGAGCTGTTTTTT
TRBV7-2	TRBJ2-5	.	many	CASSLVLETQYF	TGCGCCAGCAGCTTGGTATTAGAGACCCAGTACTTC
TRBV5-6	TRBJ2-5	TRBD2	.	CARGPGGGLRETQYF	TGTGCCAGGGGCCCGGGGGGGGGCCTACGGGAGACCCAGTACTTC
TRBV29-1	TRBJ2-3	TRBD2	.	CSVEQFWTSGKKDTQYF	TGCAGCGTTGAACAATTTTGGACTAGCGGAAAAAAAGATACGCAGTATTTT
TRBV28	TRBJ1-2	TRBD1	many	CASSGTDANYGYTF	TGTGCCAGCAGTGGGACAGATGCTAACTATGGCTACACCTTC
TRBV4-2	TRBJ2-2	.	.	CASSQVGTPNTGELFF	TGTGCCAGCAGCCAAGTTGGGACCCCGAACACCGGGGAGCTGTTTTTT
TRBV29-1	TRBJ1-1	TRBD1	few	CSVTGGYTEAFF	TGCAGCGTTACAGGGGGCTACACTGAAGCTTTCTTT
TRBV6-2/TRBV6-3	TRBJ2-1	.	.	CASSYPYRVNEQFF	TGTGCCAGCAGTTACCCCTACAGGGTAAATGAGCAGTTCTTC
TRBV7-3	TRBJ2-3	TRBD2	few	CASSSGLAGTTDTQYF	TGTGCCAGCAGCTCAGGACTAGCGGGGACCACAGATACGCAGTATTTT
TRBV7-9	TRBJ2-7	.	.	CASTQSWGHKALYEQYF	TGTGCCAGCACCCAATCGTGGGGACACAAAGCGTTGTACGAGCAGTACTTC
TRBV5-6	TRBJ2-7	TRBD2	.	CASSALAGGPGEQYF	TGTGCCAGCAGCGCTTTAGCGGGGGGCCCCGGTGAGCAGTACTTC
TRBV5-6	TRBJ1-1	.	few	CASSLDFSRAHTEAFF	TGTGCCAGCAGCTTGGACTTTTCAAGGGCCCACACTGAAGCTTTCTTT
TRBV27	TRBJ2-4	.	many	CASSFGPPADIAKNIQYF	TGTGCCAGCAGTTTCGGACCGCCCGCTGATATAGCCAAAAACATTCAGTACTTC
TRBV27	TRBJ2-2	TRBD2	few	CASREAGGPTGELFF	TGTGCCAGCAGGGAGGCGGGAGGGCCTACCGGGGAGCTGTTTTTT
TRBV5-5	TRBJ1-2	.	.	CASSSGFGTVYGYTF	TGTGCCAGCAGCTCCGGTTTCGGCACAGTCTATGGCTACACCTTC
TRBV7-3	TRBJ2-1	TRBD2	.	CASSPGGPYDNEQFF	TGTGCCAGCAGCCCGGGGGGACCCTACGACAATGAGCAGTTCTTC
TRBV24-1	TRBJ2-1	TRBD1	.	CATSAPPGDSLFF	TGTGCCACCAGTGCCCCCCCCGGGGACAGCCTTTTCTTC
TRBV19	TRBJ1-2	.	few	CASSDPSGGHYGYTF	TGTGCCAGTAGCGACCCCTCGGGGGGCCACTATGGCTACACCTTC
TRBV6-1	TRBJ2-7	.	.	CASSARGAFYEQYF	TGTGCCAGCAGTGCCAGGGGGGCGTTCTACGAGCAGTACTTC
TRBV12-3/TRBV12-4	TRBJ2-1	TRBD2	.	CASSLFPSGSNYNEQFF	TGTGCCAGCAGTTTATTCCCTAGCGGGAGTAACTACAATGAGCAGTTCTTC
TRBV28	TRBJ2-3	.	.	CASAFATGLKWDTQYF	TGTGCCAGCGCGTTTGCGACAGGTTTAAAGTGGGATACGCAGTATTTT
TRBV27	TRBJ1-6	.	many	CASSFRGALGNSPLHF	TGTGCCAGCAGTTTTAGAGGGGCGTTGGGTAATTCACCCCTCCACTTT
TRBV18	TRBJ2-6	.	.	CASSPNLSGANVLTF	TGTGCCAGCTCACCAAATCTGTCTGGGGCCAACGTCCTGACTTTC
TRBV12-3/TRBV12-4	TRBJ1-2	.	many	CASSQGGQGSYGYTF	TGTGCCAGCAGCCAAGGGGGGCAGGGGAGCTATGGCTACACCTTC
TRBV5-6	TRBJ2-3	.	.	CASSATTDTQYF	TGTGCCAGCAGCGCGACCACAGATACGCAGTATTTT